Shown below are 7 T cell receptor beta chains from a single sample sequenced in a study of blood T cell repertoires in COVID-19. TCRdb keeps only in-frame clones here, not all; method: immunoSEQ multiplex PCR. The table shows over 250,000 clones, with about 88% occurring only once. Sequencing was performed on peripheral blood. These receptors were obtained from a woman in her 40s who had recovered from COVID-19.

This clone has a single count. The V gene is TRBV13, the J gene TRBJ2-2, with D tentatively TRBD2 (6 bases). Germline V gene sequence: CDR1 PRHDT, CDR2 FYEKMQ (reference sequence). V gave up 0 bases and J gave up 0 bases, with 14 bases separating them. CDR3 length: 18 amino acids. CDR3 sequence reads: CASSLGGGGASNTGELFF. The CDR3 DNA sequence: TGTGCCAGCAGCTTAGGCGGTGGAGGGGCTTCGAACACCGGGGAGCTGTTTTTT. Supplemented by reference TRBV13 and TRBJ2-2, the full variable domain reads AAGVIQSPRHLIKEKRETATLKCYPIPRHDTVYWYQQGPGQDPQFLISFYEKMQSDKGSIPDRFSAQQFSDYHSELNMSSLELGDSALYFCASSLGGGGASNTGELFFGEGSRLTVL.

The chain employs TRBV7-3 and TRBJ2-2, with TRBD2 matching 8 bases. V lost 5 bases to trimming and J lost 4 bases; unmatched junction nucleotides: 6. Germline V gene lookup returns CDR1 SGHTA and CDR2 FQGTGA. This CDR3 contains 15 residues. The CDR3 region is CASSPFGGGTGELFF. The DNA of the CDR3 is TGTGCCAGCAGCCCTTTCGGGGGGGGCACCGGGGAGCTGTTTTTT.

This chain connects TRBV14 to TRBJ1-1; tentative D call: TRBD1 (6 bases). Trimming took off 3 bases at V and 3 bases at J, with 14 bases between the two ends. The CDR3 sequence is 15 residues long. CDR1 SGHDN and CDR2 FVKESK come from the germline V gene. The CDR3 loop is CASSQGRGWYTEAFF. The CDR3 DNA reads TGTGCCAGCAGCCAGGGCAGGGGCTGGTACACTGAAGCTTTCTTT. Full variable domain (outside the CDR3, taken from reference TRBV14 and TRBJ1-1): EAGVTQFPSHSVIEKGQTVTLRCDPISGHDNLYWYRRVMGKEIKFLLHFVKESKQDESGMPNNRFLAERTGGTYSTLKVQPAELEDSGVYFCASSQGRGWYTEAFFGQGTRLTVV.

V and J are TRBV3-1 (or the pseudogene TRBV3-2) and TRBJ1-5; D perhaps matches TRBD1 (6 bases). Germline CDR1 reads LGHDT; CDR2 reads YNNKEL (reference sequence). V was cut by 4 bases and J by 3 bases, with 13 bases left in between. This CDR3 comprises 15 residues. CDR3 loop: CASSPLTGSNQPQHF. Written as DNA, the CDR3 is TGTGCCAGCAGCCCACTTACAGGGTCCAATCAGCCCCAGCATTTT.

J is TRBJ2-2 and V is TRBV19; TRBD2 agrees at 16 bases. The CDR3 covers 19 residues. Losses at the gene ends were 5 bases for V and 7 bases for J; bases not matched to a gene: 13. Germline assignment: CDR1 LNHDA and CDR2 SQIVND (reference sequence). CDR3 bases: TGTGCCAGTAGTGCCCGAACCGGGACTAGCGGGAGGGGAAGCGGGGAGCTGTTTTTT. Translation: CASSARTGTSGRGSGELFF. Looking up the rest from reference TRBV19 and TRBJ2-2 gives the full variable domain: DGGITQSPKYLFRKEGQNVTLSCEQNLNHDAMYWYRQDPGQGLRLIYYSQIVNDFQKGDIAEGYSVSREKKESFPLTVTSAQKNPTAFYLCASSARTGTSGRGSGELFFGEGSRLTVL.

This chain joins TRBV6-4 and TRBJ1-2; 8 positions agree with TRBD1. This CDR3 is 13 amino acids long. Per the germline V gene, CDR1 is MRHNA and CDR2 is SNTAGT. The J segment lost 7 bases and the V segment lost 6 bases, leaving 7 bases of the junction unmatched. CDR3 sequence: CASSPGQGRGYTF. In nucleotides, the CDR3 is TGTGCCAGCAGCCCTGGACAGGGACGTGGCTACACCTTC.

DNA of the CDR3: TGTGCCAGCAGCCCCCAGGGACTATCCCCAAGTGAGCAGTTCTTC. It is translated as CASSPQGLSPSEQFF. The chain is built from TRBV7-8 and TRBJ2-1; 7 bases are shared with TRBD2. Per the germline V gene, CDR1 is SGHVS and CDR2 is FQNEAQ. The ends lost 5 bases at V and 9 bases at J; junction bases unmatched: 13. The CDR3 contains 15 residues.